A selection of T cell receptor beta chains follows, all from one sample in a study of T cell responses to AZD1222 COVID-19 vaccine. TCRdb's table, derived via immunoSEQ multiplex PCR, lists solely in-frame clones and lacks some. The sample lists about 120,000 clones, 80% to 90% occurring once. The sample consisted of peripheral blood, taken 28 days after the second AZD1222 dose. All receptors come from an adult who received the AZD1222 COVID-19 vaccine. CDR3s include the opening cysteine and the closing phenylalanine or tryptophan. The D gene is left open where the match is weak. The size entry is marked missing in some rows and otherwise reads once, few, many or a size class.

v_gene: TRBV12-5; d_gene: .; abundance: .; j_gene: TRBJ1-1; CDR3nt: TGTGCTAGTGCCGATTACACTGAAGCTTTCTTT; CDR3aa: CASADYTEAFF
v_gene: TRBV12-3/TRBV12-4; d_gene: .; abundance: .; j_gene: TRBJ1-5; CDR3nt: TGTGCCAGCAGTTTTCGGGGCAATCAGCCCCAGCATTTT; CDR3aa: CASSFRGNQPQHF
v_gene: TRBV5-1; d_gene: .; abundance: .; j_gene: TRBJ1-2; CDR3nt: TGCGCCAGCAGCTCACAGGTATCTAACTATGGCTACACCTTC; CDR3aa: CASSSQVSNYGYTF
v_gene: TRBV7-9; d_gene: .; abundance: .; j_gene: TRBJ2-3; CDR3nt: TGTGCCAGCAGCTTAGGTGTGCGGGGTACTAGCACAGATACGCAGTATTTT; CDR3aa: CASSLGVRGTSTDTQYF
v_gene: TRBV6-1; d_gene: .; abundance: few; j_gene: TRBJ2-3; CDR3nt: TGTGCCAGCAGTGAGGGGCGTCGTCCAGATACGCAGTATTTT; CDR3aa: CASSEGRRPDTQYF
v_gene: TRBV7-9; d_gene: TRBD1; abundance: .; j_gene: TRBJ2-1; CDR3nt: TGTGCCAGCAGCTCGCAGGTGGGCGGACAGGGGCCATACAATGAGCAGTTCTTC; CDR3aa: CASSSQVGGQGPYNEQFF
v_gene: TRBV7-9; d_gene: TRBD1; abundance: .; j_gene: TRBJ2-3; CDR3nt: TGTGCCGCGGGACAGGTCAGCACAGATACGCAGTATTTT; CDR3aa: CAAGQVSTDTQYF
v_gene: TRBV6-5; d_gene: .; abundance: .; j_gene: TRBJ2-2; CDR3nt: TGTGCCAGCAGTTACGTGGAAGGCACCGGGGAGCTGTTTTTT; CDR3aa: CASSYVEGTGELFF
v_gene: TRBV11-2; d_gene: TRBD2; abundance: .; j_gene: TRBJ2-1; CDR3nt: TGTGCCAGCAGGCCCGGGACTAGCGGGGGCCGAAGGTACAATGAGCAGTTCTTC; CDR3aa: CASRPGTSGGRRYNEQFF
v_gene: TRBV4-2; d_gene: TRBD2; abundance: .; j_gene: TRBJ2-3; CDR3nt: TGTGCCAGCAGCCAAGATGAGGCGGGAGGGCCTATGGGAGATACGCAGTATTTT; CDR3aa: CASSQDEAGGPMGDTQYF
v_gene: TRBV19; d_gene: .; abundance: .; j_gene: TRBJ2-5; CDR3nt: TGTGCCAGTAGTGACGCCCCGAGCCCCCAAGAGACCCAGTACTTC; CDR3aa: CASSDAPSPQETQYF
v_gene: TRBV6-6; d_gene: .; abundance: .; j_gene: TRBJ1-2; CDR3nt: TGTGCCAGCAGTTACTCTGGGGGTGGCTACACCTTC; CDR3aa: CASSYSGGGYTF
v_gene: TRBV7-3; d_gene: TRBD2; abundance: once; j_gene: TRBJ2-7; CDR3nt: TGTGCCAGCAGCCCGATAGCGGGATCCTCCTACGAGCAGTACTTC; CDR3aa: CASSPIAGSSYEQYF
v_gene: TRBV12-3/TRBV12-4; d_gene: .; abundance: .; j_gene: TRBJ2-1; CDR3nt: TGTGCCAGCAGCCAAGGGTATGAGCAGTTCTTC; CDR3aa: CASSQGYEQFF
v_gene: TRBV11-3; d_gene: .; abundance: .; j_gene: TRBJ2-7; CDR3nt: TGTGCCAGCAGCTTGAAGAATTTTCCTTCCTACGAGCAGTACTTC; CDR3aa: CASSLKNFPSYEQYF
v_gene: TRBV28; d_gene: .; abundance: .; j_gene: TRBJ2-2; CDR3nt: TGTGCCAGCAGTACCTTTGCGAACACCGGGGAGCTGTTTTTT; CDR3aa: CASSTFANTGELFF
v_gene: TRBV6-2/TRBV6-3; d_gene: .; abundance: once; j_gene: TRBJ2-7; CDR3nt: TGTGCCAGCAGTACGAGGGGGGTCAGGAACGAGCAGTACTTC; CDR3aa: CASSTRGVRNEQYF
v_gene: TRBV5-1; d_gene: .; abundance: .; j_gene: TRBJ2-5; CDR3nt: TGCGCCAGCAGCTTGACCATCCGAGGGGGGGGAGAGACCCAGTACTTC; CDR3aa: CASSLTIRGGGETQYF
v_gene: TRBV28; d_gene: .; abundance: .; j_gene: TRBJ2-1; CDR3nt: TGTGCCAGCAGTCCAGGGGCGACAAGTGAGCAGTTCTTC; CDR3aa: CASSPGATSEQFF
v_gene: TRBV7-9; d_gene: .; abundance: .; j_gene: TRBJ1-2; CDR3nt: TGTGCCAGCAGCTTACAGGGGAAGGGCTACACCTTC; CDR3aa: CASSLQGKGYTF
v_gene: TRBV15; d_gene: TRBD2; abundance: once; j_gene: TRBJ2-7; CDR3nt: TGTGCCACCAGCGGGCCTAGCGGGAGCTACGAGCAGTACTTC; CDR3aa: CATSGPSGSYEQYF
v_gene: TRBV5-1; d_gene: TRBD1; abundance: .; j_gene: TRBJ2-3; CDR3nt: TGCGCCAGCAGCTACCCGACAGGGGGCACAGATACGCAGTATTTT; CDR3aa: CASSYPTGGTDTQYF
v_gene: TRBV2; d_gene: TRBD1; abundance: .; j_gene: TRBJ1-1; CDR3nt: TGTGCCAGCAGTGACGCGACAGGGGTGAACAGTGAAGCTTTCTTT; CDR3aa: CASSDATGVNSEAFF
v_gene: TRBV5-1; d_gene: .; abundance: .; j_gene: TRBJ1-1; CDR3nt: TGCGCCAGCAGCTTAAATACCACCCCGGACACTGAAGCTTTCTTT; CDR3aa: CASSLNTTPDTEAFF
v_gene: TRBV7-9; d_gene: TRBD1; abundance: .; j_gene: TRBJ2-1; CDR3nt: TGTGCCAGCAGCCTCCTGGACAGGGGTCACAATGAGCAGTTCTTC; CDR3aa: CASSLLDRGHNEQFF
v_gene: TRBV11-2; d_gene: .; abundance: .; j_gene: TRBJ2-7; CDR3nt: TGTGCCAGCAGCTTATTCTCCGAGCAGTACTTC; CDR3aa: CASSLFSEQYF
v_gene: TRBV14; d_gene: TRBD1; abundance: .; j_gene: TRBJ1-2; CDR3nt: TGTGCCAGCAGCCGGACAGGGGGAAGTTATGGCTACACCTTC; CDR3aa: CASSRTGGSYGYTF
v_gene: TRBV6-5; d_gene: .; abundance: .; j_gene: TRBJ1-2; CDR3nt: TGTGCCAGCGGATTAATACAGGGTCGGGGCTACACCTTC; CDR3aa: CASGLIQGRGYTF
v_gene: TRBV5-1; d_gene: .; abundance: .; j_gene: TRBJ2-1; CDR3nt: TGCGCCAGCAGCTTGGAGCCAGGGGTCAATGAGCAGTTCTTC; CDR3aa: CASSLEPGVNEQFF
v_gene: TRBV20-1; d_gene: .; abundance: .; j_gene: TRBJ1-2; CDR3nt: TGCAGTGCTAGTAGGGCACCTAACTATGGCTACACCTTC; CDR3aa: CSASRAPNYGYTF
v_gene: TRBV18; d_gene: .; abundance: few; j_gene: TRBJ1-2; CDR3nt: TGTGCCAGCTCCTCCCGGACGGGGGGCACCTATGGCTACACCTTC; CDR3aa: CASSSRTGGTYGYTF
v_gene: TRBV3-1/TRBV3-2; d_gene: .; abundance: .; j_gene: TRBJ1-6; CDR3nt: TGTGCCAGCAGCCAAGTTGGTGGGGGGTCAAATTCACCCCTCCACTTT; CDR3aa: CASSQVGGGSNSPLHF
v_gene: TRBV9; d_gene: .; abundance: few; j_gene: TRBJ1-2; CDR3nt: TGTGCCAGCATGTCTAACTATGGCTACACCTTC; CDR3aa: CASMSNYGYTF
v_gene: TRBV4-1; d_gene: .; abundance: .; j_gene: TRBJ1-2; CDR3nt: TGCGCCAGCAGCCAATTCGTTAACGGTCATTATGGCTACACCTTC; CDR3aa: CASSQFVNGHYGYTF
v_gene: TRBV24-1; d_gene: TRBD2; abundance: few; j_gene: TRBJ2-5; CDR3nt: TGTGCCACCAGTGAACCGACTAGCACAGAGACCCAGTACTTC; CDR3aa: CATSEPTSTETQYF
v_gene: TRBV6-2/TRBV6-3; d_gene: TRBD2; abundance: .; j_gene: TRBJ2-1; CDR3nt: TGTGCCAGCAGTTCCCCCCTACTAGCGTCCTACAATGAGCAGTTCTTC; CDR3aa: CASSSPLLASYNEQFF
v_gene: TRBV18; d_gene: .; abundance: .; j_gene: TRBJ1-2; CDR3nt: TGTGCCAGCTCACTCGCCCAGACACAGGGCCGCTATGGCTACACCTTC; CDR3aa: CASSLAQTQGRYGYTF
v_gene: TRBV7-9; d_gene: .; abundance: .; j_gene: TRBJ2-3; CDR3nt: TGTGCCAGCAGCTTTTTCGGAGGGAACACAGATACGCAGTATTTT; CDR3aa: CASSFFGGNTDTQYF
v_gene: TRBV7-2; d_gene: TRBD2; abundance: once; j_gene: TRBJ2-7; CDR3nt: TGTGCCAGCAGCCTACAAGCGGGAGGGCCGGGAGAGCAGTACTTC; CDR3aa: CASSLQAGGPGEQYF
v_gene: TRBV6-1; d_gene: .; abundance: .; j_gene: TRBJ1-2; CDR3nt: TGTGCCAGCAGTGAATCCTGGAGCTTTGGCTATGGCTACACCTTC; CDR3aa: CASSESWSFGYGYTF
v_gene: TRBV5-6; d_gene: .; abundance: few; j_gene: TRBJ2-2; CDR3nt: TGTGCCAGCAGCTTGTGGGACTGGGGTCCTACCGGGGAGCTGTTTTTT; CDR3aa: CASSLWDWGPTGELFF
v_gene: TRBV25-1; d_gene: TRBD1; abundance: .; j_gene: TRBJ1-5; CDR3nt: TGTGCCAGCGGTGGACAGGGGCGAGCTCAGCCCCAGCATTTT; CDR3aa: CASGGQGRAQPQHF
v_gene: TRBV13; d_gene: .; abundance: .; j_gene: TRBJ1-1; CDR3nt: TGTGCCAGCAGCTTTAGAGAGAACACTGAAGCTTTCTTT; CDR3aa: CASSFRENTEAFF
v_gene: TRBV3-1/TRBV3-2; d_gene: TRBD1; abundance: .; j_gene: TRBJ1-2; CDR3nt: TGTGCCAGCAGCCAAGTTAACAGGGGCCATGGCTACACCTTC; CDR3aa: CASSQVNRGHGYTF
v_gene: TRBV11-3; d_gene: TRBD1; abundance: .; j_gene: TRBJ1-6; CDR3nt: TGTGCCAGCAGCCCGCACAGGGGGCAGGGTAATTCACCCCTCCACTTT; CDR3aa: CASSPHRGQGNSPLHF
v_gene: TRBV23-1; d_gene: .; abundance: .; j_gene: TRBJ1-2; CDR3nt: TGCGCCAGCAGTCAGGGCAGGGCCTATGGCTACACCTTC; CDR3aa: CASSQGRAYGYTF
v_gene: TRBV7-9; d_gene: .; abundance: .; j_gene: TRBJ2-7; CDR3nt: TGTGCCAGCAGCTTCGGGCAGGGAAGGTCCTACGAGCAGTACTTC; CDR3aa: CASSFGQGRSYEQYF
v_gene: TRBV19; d_gene: TRBD1; abundance: .; j_gene: TRBJ1-1; CDR3nt: TGTGCCAGTAGTATACGGCTTGGCCAGGGGGCTTTCGGGACTGAAGCTTTCTTT; CDR3aa: CASSIRLGQGAFGTEAFF
v_gene: TRBV10-2; d_gene: TRBD2; abundance: .; j_gene: TRBJ2-2; CDR3nt: TGCGCCAGCAGAATAGCGGGGGGCCACACCGGGGAGCTGTTTTTT; CDR3aa: CASRIAGGHTGELFF
v_gene: TRBV21-1; d_gene: .; abundance: .; j_gene: TRBJ2-2; CDR3nt: TGTGCCAGCAGCAAAGTACCCGGGAGGGGTACCGGGGAGCTGTTTTTT; CDR3aa: CASSKVPGRGTGELFF
v_gene: TRBV19; d_gene: TRBD1; abundance: medium-sized; j_gene: TRBJ1-5; CDR3nt: TGTGCCAGTAGTCCTACTGGGGGACAGGGCGATCCCAATCAGCCCCAGCATTTT; CDR3aa: CASSPTGGQGDPNQPQHF
v_gene: TRBV11-3; d_gene: TRBD1; abundance: .; j_gene: TRBJ2-2; CDR3nt: TGTGCCAGCAGCTTAGGGGGACAGGTGGTCACCGGGGAGCTGTTTTTT; CDR3aa: CASSLGGQVVTGELFF
v_gene: TRBV29-1; d_gene: .; abundance: .; j_gene: TRBJ2-7; CDR3nt: TGCAGCGTTGGTGGCAGCTCCTACGAGCAGTACTTC; CDR3aa: CSVGGSSYEQYF